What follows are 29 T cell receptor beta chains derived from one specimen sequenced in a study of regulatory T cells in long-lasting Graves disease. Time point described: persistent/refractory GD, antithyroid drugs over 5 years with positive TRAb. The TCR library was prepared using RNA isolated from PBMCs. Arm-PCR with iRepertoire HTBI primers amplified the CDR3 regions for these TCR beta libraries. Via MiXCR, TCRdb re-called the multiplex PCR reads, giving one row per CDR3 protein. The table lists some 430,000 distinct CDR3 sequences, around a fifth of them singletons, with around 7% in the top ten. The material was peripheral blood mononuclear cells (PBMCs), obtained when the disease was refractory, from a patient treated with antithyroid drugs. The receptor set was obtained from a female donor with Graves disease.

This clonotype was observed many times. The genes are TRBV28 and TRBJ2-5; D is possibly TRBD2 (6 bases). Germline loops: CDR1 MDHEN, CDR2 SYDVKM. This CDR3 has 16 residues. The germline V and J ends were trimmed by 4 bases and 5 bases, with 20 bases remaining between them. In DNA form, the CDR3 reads TGTGCCAGCAGTTCACAGCGGGCGGGTCATCCTGAGACCCAGTACTTC. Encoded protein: CASSSQRAGHPETQYF.

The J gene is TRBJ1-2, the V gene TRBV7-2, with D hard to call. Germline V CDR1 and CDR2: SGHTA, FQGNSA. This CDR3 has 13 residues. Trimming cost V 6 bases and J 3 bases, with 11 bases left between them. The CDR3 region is CASRRQVHYGYTF. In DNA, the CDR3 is TGTGCCAGCAGACGGCAGGTTCACTATGGCTACACCTTC.

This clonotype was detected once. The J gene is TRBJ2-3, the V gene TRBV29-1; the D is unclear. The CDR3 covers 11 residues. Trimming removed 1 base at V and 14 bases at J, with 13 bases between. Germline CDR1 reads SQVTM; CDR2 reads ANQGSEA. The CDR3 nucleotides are TGCAGCGTTGAAGCCAACCCCCGGGTGTATTTT. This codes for CSVEANPRVYF.

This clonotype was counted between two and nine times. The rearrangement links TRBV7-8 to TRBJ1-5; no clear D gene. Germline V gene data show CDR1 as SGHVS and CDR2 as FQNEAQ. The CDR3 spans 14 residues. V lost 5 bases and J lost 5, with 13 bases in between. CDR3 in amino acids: CASSPGREDQPQHF. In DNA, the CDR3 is TGTGCCAGCAGCCCTGGACGGGAAGATCAGCCCCAGCATTTT. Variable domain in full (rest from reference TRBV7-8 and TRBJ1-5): GAGVSQSPRYKVAKRGQDVALRCDPISGHVSLFWYQQALGQGPEFLTYFQNEAQLDKSGLPSDRFFAERPEGSVSTLKIQRTQQEDSAVYLCASSPGREDQPQHFGDGTRLSIL.

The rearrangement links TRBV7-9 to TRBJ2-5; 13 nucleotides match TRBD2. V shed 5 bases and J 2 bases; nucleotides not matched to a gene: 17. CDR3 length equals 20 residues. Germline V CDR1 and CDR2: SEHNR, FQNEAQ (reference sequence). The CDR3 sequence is CASSDPGILTSGGDQETQYF. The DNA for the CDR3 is TGTGCCAGCAGCGACCCCGGGATCCTAACTAGCGGGGGGGATCAAGAGACCCAGTACTTC.

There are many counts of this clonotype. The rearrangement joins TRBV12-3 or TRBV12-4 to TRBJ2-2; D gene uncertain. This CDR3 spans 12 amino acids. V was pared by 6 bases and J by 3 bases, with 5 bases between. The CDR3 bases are TGTGCCAGCAGGGGATACACCGGGGAGCTGTTTTTT. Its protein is CASRGYTGELFF.

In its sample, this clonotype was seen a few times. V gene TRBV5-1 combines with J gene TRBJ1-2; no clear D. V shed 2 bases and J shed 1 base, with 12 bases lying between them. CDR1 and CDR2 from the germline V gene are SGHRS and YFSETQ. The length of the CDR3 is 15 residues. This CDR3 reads CASSFWARDNYGYTF. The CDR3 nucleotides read TGCGCCAGCAGCTTTTGGGCGAGGGATAACTATGGCTACACCTTC.

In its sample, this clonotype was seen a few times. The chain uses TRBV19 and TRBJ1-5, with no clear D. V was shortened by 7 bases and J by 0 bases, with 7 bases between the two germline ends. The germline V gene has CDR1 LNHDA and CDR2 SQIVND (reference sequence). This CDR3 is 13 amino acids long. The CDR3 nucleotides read TGTGCCAGTACTCGATATAGCAATCAGCCCCAGCATTTT. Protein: CASTRYSNQPQHF.

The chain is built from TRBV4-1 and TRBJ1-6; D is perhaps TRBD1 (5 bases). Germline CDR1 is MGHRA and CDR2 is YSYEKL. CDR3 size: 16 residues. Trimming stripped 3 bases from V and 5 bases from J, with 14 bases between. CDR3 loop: CASSHLPPGNNSPLHF. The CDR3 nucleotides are TGCGCCAGCAGCCACCTCCCGCCAGGGAATAATTCACCCCTCCACTTT.

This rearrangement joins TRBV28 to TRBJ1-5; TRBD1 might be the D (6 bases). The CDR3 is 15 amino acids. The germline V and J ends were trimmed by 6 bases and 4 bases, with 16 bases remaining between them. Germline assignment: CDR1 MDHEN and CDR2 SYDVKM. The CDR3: CASSPRTVLNQPQHF. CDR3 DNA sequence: TGTGCCAGCAGCCCCAGGACAGTATTGAATCAGCCCCAGCATTTT. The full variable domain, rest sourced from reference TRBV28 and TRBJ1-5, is DVKVTQSSRYLVKRTGEKVFLECVQDMDHENMFWYRQDPGLGLRLIYFSYDVKMKEKGDIPEGYSVSREKKERFSLILESASTNQTSMYLCASSPRTVLNQPQHFGDGTRLSIL.

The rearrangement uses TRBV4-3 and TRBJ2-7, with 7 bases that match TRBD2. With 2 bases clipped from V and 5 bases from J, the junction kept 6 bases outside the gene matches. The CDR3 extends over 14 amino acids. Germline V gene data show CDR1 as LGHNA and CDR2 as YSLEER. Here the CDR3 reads CASSQTRDYNEQYF. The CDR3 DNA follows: TGCGCCAGCAGCCAAACCAGGGACTACAACGAGCAGTACTTC.

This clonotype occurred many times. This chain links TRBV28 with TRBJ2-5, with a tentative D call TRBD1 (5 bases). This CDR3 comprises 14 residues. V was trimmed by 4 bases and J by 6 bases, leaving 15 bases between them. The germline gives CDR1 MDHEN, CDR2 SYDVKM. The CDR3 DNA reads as TGTGCCAGCAGTTGGGCGGCAGGGCCGAAGACCCAGTACTTC. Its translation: CASSWAAGPKTQYF.

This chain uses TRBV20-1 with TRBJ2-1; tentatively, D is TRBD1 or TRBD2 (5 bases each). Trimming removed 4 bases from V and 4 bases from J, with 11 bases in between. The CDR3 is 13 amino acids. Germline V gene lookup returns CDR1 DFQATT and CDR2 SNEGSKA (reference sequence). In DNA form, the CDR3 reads TGCAGTGCTATCCGGGACCAGTACAATGAGCAGTTCTTC. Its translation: CSAIRDQYNEQFF.

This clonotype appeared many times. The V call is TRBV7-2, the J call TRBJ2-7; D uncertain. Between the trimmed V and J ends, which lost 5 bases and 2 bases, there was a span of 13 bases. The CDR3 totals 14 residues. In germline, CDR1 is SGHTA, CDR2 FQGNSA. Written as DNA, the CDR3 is TGTGCCAGCAGCCCTGGGTCTGGGACCTACGAGCAGTACTTC. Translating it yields CASSPGSGTYEQYF. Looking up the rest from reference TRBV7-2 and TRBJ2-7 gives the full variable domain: GAGVSQSPSNKVTEKGKDVELRCDPISGHTALYWYRQSLGQGLEFLIYFQGNSAPDKSGLPSDRFSAERTGGSVSTLTIQRTQQEDSAVYLCASSPGSGTYEQYFGPGTRLTVT.

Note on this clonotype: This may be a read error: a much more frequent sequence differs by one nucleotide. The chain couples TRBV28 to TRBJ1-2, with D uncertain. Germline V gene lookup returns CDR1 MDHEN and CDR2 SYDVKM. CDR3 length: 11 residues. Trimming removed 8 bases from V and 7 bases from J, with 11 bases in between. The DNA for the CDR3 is TGTGCCAGCCGGACCCTTCCTGGCTACACCTTC. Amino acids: CASRTLPGYTF.

The CDR3 loop reads CASSQDSGVETQYF. CDR3 sequence (DNA): TGTGCCAGCAGCCAAGATTCCGGGGTTGAGACCCAGTACTTC. The rearrangement uses TRBV4-2 and TRBJ2-5, with D possibly TRBD2 on 5 matching bases. This CDR3 has 14 residues. The germline V and J ends were trimmed by 0 bases and 5 bases, with 10 bases remaining between them. CDR1 and CDR2 from the germline V gene are LGHNA and YNFKEQ.

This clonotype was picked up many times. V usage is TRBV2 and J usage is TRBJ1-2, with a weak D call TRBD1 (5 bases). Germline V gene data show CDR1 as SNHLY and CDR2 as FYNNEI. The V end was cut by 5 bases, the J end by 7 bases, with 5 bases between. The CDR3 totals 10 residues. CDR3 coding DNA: TGTGCCAGCAGTACAGGTGGCTACACCTTC. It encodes CASSTGGYTF.

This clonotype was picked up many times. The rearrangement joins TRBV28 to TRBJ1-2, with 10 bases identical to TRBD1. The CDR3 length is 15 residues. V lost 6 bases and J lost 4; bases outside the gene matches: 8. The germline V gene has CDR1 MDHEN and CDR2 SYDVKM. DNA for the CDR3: TGTGCCAGCAGACCGCCGGGACAGGGGCCCTATGGCTACACCTTC. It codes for CASRPPGQGPYGYTF.

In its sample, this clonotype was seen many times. The CDR3 DNA is TGTGCCAGCAGTTTAAGGGGCGGCCGACCGGAGACCCAGTACTTC. Translated: CASSLRGGRPETQYF. The chain has TRBV28 and TRBJ2-5; possibly TRBD1 for D (5 bases). This CDR3 has 15 residues. With 2 bases removed from V and 5 bases from J, the gap between germline ends came to 15 bases. Germline CDR1 is MDHEN and CDR2 is SYDVKM.

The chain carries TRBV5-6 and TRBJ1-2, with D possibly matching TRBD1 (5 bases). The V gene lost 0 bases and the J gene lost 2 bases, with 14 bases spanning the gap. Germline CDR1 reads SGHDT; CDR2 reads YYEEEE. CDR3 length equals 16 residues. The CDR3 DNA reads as TGTGCCAGCAGCTTGGTTCAGGGAGTGCAAAACTATGGCTACACCTTC. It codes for CASSLVQGVQNYGYTF.

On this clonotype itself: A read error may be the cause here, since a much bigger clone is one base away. The CDR3 bases are TGTGCCAGCGGGTCAGGGGTTATCGACACTGAAGCTTTCTTT. It encodes CASGSGVIDTEAFF. The rearrangement uses TRBV27 and TRBJ1-1; perhaps TRBD1 as D (6 bases). V was pared by 8 bases and J by 3 bases, with 16 bases between. The CDR3 is made up of 14 amino acids. The germline V gene encodes CDR1 MNHEY and CDR2 SMNVEV (reference sequence).

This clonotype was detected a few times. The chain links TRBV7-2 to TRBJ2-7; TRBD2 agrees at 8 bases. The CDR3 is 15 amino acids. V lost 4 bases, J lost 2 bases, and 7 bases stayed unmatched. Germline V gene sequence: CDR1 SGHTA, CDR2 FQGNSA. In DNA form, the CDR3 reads TGTGCCAGCAGCTCCCCCAGCGGGGGACCCTACGAGCAGTACTTC. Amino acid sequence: CASSSPSGGPYEQYF.

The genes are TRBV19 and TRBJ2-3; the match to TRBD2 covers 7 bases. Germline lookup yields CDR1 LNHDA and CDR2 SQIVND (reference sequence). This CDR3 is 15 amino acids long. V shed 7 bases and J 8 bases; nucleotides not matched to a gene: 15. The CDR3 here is CASTPRAGTGGTQYF. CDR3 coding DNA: TGTGCCAGTACTCCCAGGGCCGGGACGGGAGGTACGCAGTATTTT.

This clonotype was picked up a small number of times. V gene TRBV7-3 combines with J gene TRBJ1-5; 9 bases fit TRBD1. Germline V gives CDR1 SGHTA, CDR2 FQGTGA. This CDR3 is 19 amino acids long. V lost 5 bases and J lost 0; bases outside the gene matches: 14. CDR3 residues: CASSHNRDREPYSNQPQHF. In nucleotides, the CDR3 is TGTGCCAGCAGCCACAACCGGGACAGGGAACCCTATAGCAATCAGCCCCAGCATTTT. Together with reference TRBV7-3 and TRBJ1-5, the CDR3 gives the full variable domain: GAGVSQTPSNKVTEKGKYVELRCDPISGHTALYWYRQSLGQGPEFLIYFQGTGAADDSGLPNDRFFAVRPEGSVSTLKIQRTERGDSAVYLCASSHNRDREPYSNQPQHFGDGTRLSIL.

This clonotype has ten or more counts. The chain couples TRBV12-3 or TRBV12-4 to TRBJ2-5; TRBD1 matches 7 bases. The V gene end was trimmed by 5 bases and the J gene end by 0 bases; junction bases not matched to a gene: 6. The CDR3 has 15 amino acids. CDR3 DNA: TGTGCCAGCAGTATGGGACAGCAGTACCAAGAGACCCAGTACTTC. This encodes CASSMGQQYQETQYF.

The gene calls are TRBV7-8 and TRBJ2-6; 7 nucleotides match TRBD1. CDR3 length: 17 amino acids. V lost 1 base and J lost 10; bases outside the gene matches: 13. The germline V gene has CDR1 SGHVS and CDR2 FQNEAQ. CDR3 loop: CASSLGLGQLYGNVLTF. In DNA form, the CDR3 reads TGTGCCAGCAGCTTAGGCCTGGGACAGCTATACGGAAACGTCCTGACTTTC.

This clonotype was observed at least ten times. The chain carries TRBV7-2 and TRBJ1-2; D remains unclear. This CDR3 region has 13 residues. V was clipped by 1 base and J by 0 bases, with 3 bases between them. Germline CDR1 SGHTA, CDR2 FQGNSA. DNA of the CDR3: TGTGCCAGCAGCTTAGACACTAACTATGGCTACACCTTC. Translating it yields CASSLDTNYGYTF.

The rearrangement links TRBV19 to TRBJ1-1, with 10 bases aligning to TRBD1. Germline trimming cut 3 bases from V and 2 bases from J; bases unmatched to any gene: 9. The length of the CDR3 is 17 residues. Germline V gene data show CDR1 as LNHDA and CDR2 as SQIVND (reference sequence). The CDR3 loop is CASSMGVDRGRNTEAFF. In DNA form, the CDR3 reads TGTGCCAGTAGTATGGGGGTAGACAGGGGGCGAAACACTGAAGCTTTCTTT.

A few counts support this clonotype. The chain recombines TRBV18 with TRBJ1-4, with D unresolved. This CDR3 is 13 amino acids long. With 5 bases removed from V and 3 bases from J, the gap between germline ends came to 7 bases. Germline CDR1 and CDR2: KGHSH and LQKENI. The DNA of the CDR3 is TGTGCCAGCTCATCCGGACCTAATGAAAAACTGTTTTTT. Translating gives CASSSGPNEKLFF.